A selection of T cell receptor beta chains follows, all from one sample in a study of Ad26.COV2.S vaccination and SARS-CoV-2 variants. Data came from immunoSEQ multiplex PCR; TCRdb stores just in-frame clones and leaves some out. This table holds over 450,000 clones, nearly 90% found once. This specimen was peripheral blood, taken in a trial of Ad26.COV2.S vaccine versus placebo. Receptors originate from a person aged 18-60 years who received the Ad26.COV2.S COVID-19 vaccine or a placebo. CDR3s include the opening cysteine and the closing phenylalanine or tryptophan.

V gene,J gene,CDR3 protein
TRBV18,TRBJ2-5,CASSPPSIGWGKGETQYF
TRBV28,TRBJ2-7,CASSSQEYEQYF
TRBV29-1,TRBJ2-7,CSVEESGGAYEQYF
TRBV11-2,TRBJ1-2,CASSPRNYGYTF
TRBV5-8,TRBJ1-6,CASSNDRGRNSPLHF
TRBV28,TRBJ2-7,CASSQGGYEQYF
TRBV30,TRBJ1-2,CAWSVGDWSMGYTF
TRBV19,TRBJ2-3,CASSSTSSRTDTQYF
TRBV10-1,TRBJ2-7,CASSDLPAIVGTVYEQYF
TRBV13,TRBJ1-2,CASSPRKGQGYGYTF
TRBV18,TRBJ2-3,CASSPRSGGTDTQYF
TRBV28,TRBJ1-5,CASSLPTVRAGRNQPQHF
TRBV5-1,TRBJ2-1,CASSRGQPEVNEQFF
TRBV30,TRBJ1-1,CAWIPGLMNTEAFF
TRBV21-1,TRBJ2-3,CASSNLGDRGQEDTQYF
TRBV20-1,TRBJ2-3,CSATTGDTQYF
TRBV19,TRBJ2-1,CASGVGLNNNEQFF
TRBV6-6,TRBJ2-3,CASSSGTSSTDTQYF
TRBV6-5,TRBJ2-1,CASSWFGGLGEQFF
TRBV5-5,TRBJ1-4,CASSLGYEKLFF
TRBV6-1,TRBJ2-4,CASSEAGSREDIQYF
TRBV28,TRBJ2-7,CASSLTLAGVREQYF
TRBV6-1,TRBJ1-5,CASRDRGQNQPQHF
TRBV28,TRBJ2-7,CASSLFRAAYEQYF
TRBV6-5,TRBJ2-5,CASSLRDRETQYF
TRBV11-2,TRBJ1-1,CASSLDARLNTEAFF
TRBV4-1,TRBJ2-7,CASSLKIGQGAREQYF
TRBV2,TRBJ1-3,CASTKWGTGSGNTIYF
TRBV12-2,TRBJ2-1,CASRLAGDIRNEQFF
TRBV7-2,TRBJ2-7,CASSFGQPSYEQYF
TRBV7-2,TRBJ1-1,CASSFGSDRGRTEAFF
TRBV7-2,TRBJ1-2,CASSPDSGYGYTF
TRBV30,TRBJ1-4,CAWTSGTGNEKLFF
TRBV10-1,TRBJ2-1,CASSNNAQWGEQFF
TRBV6-5,TRBJ2-5,CASSYGDTETQYF
TRBV5-1,TRBJ2-1,CASSLTLDEQFF
TRBV7-9,TRBJ2-7,CASARQDHYYEQYF
TRBV18,TRBJ1-2,CASSELDYYGYTF
TRBV7-9,TRBJ2-7,CASRGAYEQYF
TRBV11-3,TRBJ2-7,CASSVSGSVYEQYF
TRBV20-1,TRBJ2-5,CSASTGPGETQYF
TRBV9,TRBJ2-2,CASSRSNTGELFF
TRBV4-1,TRBJ2-6,CASSRPLRGASGANVLTF
TRBV15,TRBJ2-2,CATSRDFQASNTGELFF
TRBV5-4,TRBJ2-3,CASSRGSENTDTQYF
TRBV13,TRBJ2-2,CASSLRGLVHTGELFF
TRBV7-9,TRBJ1-1,CASSLLMNTEAFF
TRBV5-5,TRBJ2-7,CASSRGTGAYYEQYF
TRBV6-2/TRBV6-3,TRBJ1-2,CASSDPTGKDYGYTF
TRBV10-2,TRBJ1-4,CASSRGTNWSEKLFF
TRBV15,TRBJ1-1,CATSDTGGGLNTEAFF
TRBV13,TRBJ2-1,CASSSRTGATSPLSYNEQFF
TRBV18,TRBJ2-1,CASSLRDRDNEQFF
TRBV4-1,TRBJ1-1,CASSHQVGGVLNTEAFF
TRBV12-3/TRBV12-4,TRBJ1-5,CASSAQTVQPQHF